The sequence of this T cell receptor (beta chain) was determined in a study of shared clonotypes between healthy human individuals. The overall study: Three plates each covered CD4 naive and memory; CD8 naive two, CD8 memory one.

Study results and limitations: In a handful of donors, roughly 5.2% of naive CD4 clonotypes appeared in common.

Several immunoSEQ plates received, in even portions, the genomic DNA of each subset. Sequenced by immunoSEQ multiplex PCR; TCRdb stores in-frame clones only, minus some. The table lists 850,000 to 1,200,000 clones, 65% to 80% of them singletons. As to this clone: The antigen remains unidentified.

The CDR3 is 15 residues long. Germline CDR1 and CDR2: MNHNS and SASEGT. With 5 bases clipped from V and 10 bases from J, the junction kept 10 bases outside the gene matches. Sequences were obtained from memory CD4+ T cells sorted from blood. Noted subset: CD45RA-negative fraction. V is TRBV6-1 and J is TRBJ1-6; 8 bases agree with TRBD1. This TCR was sampled from a young man in good health. CDR3 coding DNA: TGTGCCAGCAGTACCCGACAGGGGTCTGGGTCACCCCTCCACTTT. Translated: CASSTRQGSGSPLHF.